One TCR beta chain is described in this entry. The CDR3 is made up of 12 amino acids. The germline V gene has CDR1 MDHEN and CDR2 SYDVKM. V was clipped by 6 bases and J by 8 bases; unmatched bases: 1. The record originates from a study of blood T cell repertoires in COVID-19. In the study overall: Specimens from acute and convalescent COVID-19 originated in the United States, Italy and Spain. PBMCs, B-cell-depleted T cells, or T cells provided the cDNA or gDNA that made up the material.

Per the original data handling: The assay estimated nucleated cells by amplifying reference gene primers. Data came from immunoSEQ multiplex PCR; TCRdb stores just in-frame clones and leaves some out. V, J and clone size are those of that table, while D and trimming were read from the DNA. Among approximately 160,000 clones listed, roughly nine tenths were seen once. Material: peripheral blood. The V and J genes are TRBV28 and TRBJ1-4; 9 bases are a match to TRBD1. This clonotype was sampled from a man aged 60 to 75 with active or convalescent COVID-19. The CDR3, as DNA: TGTGCCAGCAGGACAGGGGGAGAAAAACTGTTTTTT. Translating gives CASRTGGEKLFF.